Presented here are 7 T cell receptor beta chains from one specimen sequenced in a study of identical twins. In TCRdb, the 5' RACE reads were re-called with MiXCR into one record per CDR3 protein. The data show 400,000 to 550,000 distinct CDR3 sequences, less than 25% seen once. The same specimen was also included in a second study, on T cells expressing NK-cell markers.

The specimen was CD4+ T cells sorted from blood. All receptors come from a woman in her late teens or twenties in good health.

The CDR3 nucleotides read TGTGCCAGCAGTTACTACGTAGCGGGAGGGTACAATGAGCAGTTCTTC. Protein sequence: CASSYYVAGGYNEQFF. The gene calls are TRBV6-2 or TRBV6-3 and TRBJ2-1; the match to TRBD2 covers 11 bases. The CDR3 has 16 amino acids. Losses at the gene ends were 1 base for V and 4 bases for J; bases not matched to a gene: 3. The germline CDR1 and CDR2 sequences are MNHEY and SVGEGT.

This clonotype was seen a handful of times. V is TRBV27 and J is TRBJ2-2, with D possibly called TRBD1 or TRBD2 (5 bases each). The CDR3 has 15 amino acids. Deletions cut 6 bases from V and 3 bases from J, with 14 bases between. From germline, CDR1 is MNHEY and CDR2 SMNVEV (reference sequence). CDR3 nucleotides: TGTGCCAGCAGGCCGGGGACGGGTTACACCGGGGAGCTGTTTTTT. It encodes CASRPGTGYTGELFF.

The chain is built from TRBV12-3 or TRBV12-4 and TRBJ1-4; no definite D call. The CDR3 consists of 15 residues. Deletions cut 1 base from V and 1 base from J, with 7 bases between. In nucleotides, the CDR3 is TGTGCCAGCAGTTTAGGTCACAGAACTAATGAAAAACTGTTTTTT. Amino acid sequence: CASSLGHRTNEKLFF.

J is TRBJ2-3 and V is TRBV7-2, with 8 bases lining up with TRBD1. V gave up 2 bases and J gave up 3 bases; unmatched junction bases: 7. The V gene's germline CDR1 is SGHTA and CDR2 FQGNSA. CDR3 length: 16 residues. The CDR3: CASSLTGGPGTDTQYF. CDR3 DNA sequence: TGTGCCAGCAGCTTAACAGGGGGGCCAGGGACAGATACGCAGTATTTT.

Only a few counts were recorded for this clonotype. This chain connects TRBV20-1 to TRBJ2-7; 8 bases align to TRBD1. Losses at the gene ends were 0 bases for V and 2 bases for J; bases not matched to a gene: 6. This CDR3 is built from 15 residues. Germline values: CDR1 DFQATT, CDR2 SNEGSKA (reference sequence). This CDR3 is CSARDGTGYTYEQYF. Here the CDR3 DNA reads TGCAGTGCTAGAGATGGGACAGGCTACACCTACGAGCAGTACTTC.

This clonotype has more than one count but fewer than ten. The chain employs TRBV7-9 and TRBJ2-1, with 8 bases fitting TRBD2. This CDR3 is built from 16 residues. CDR1 SEHNR and CDR2 FQNEAQ come from the germline V gene (reference sequence). V lost 5 bases and J lost 5; bases outside the gene matches: 11. This CDR3 is CASSPQVTSGNNEQFF. As DNA, the CDR3 is TGTGCCAGCAGCCCCCAGGTTACTAGCGGTAACAATGAGCAGTTCTTC.

This clonotype was seen ten or more times. The chain couples TRBV5-1 to TRBJ2-1; D tentatively fits TRBD1 or TRBD2 (6 bases each). The CDR3 is made up of 14 amino acids. The germline V gene has CDR1 SGHRS and CDR2 YFSETQ. The V and J ends lost 0 bases and 3 bases respectively, with 7 bases between them. The CDR3 spells CASSLEGGYNEQFF. For the CDR3, the DNA is TGCGCCAGCAGCTTGGAGGGGGGCTACAATGAGCAGTTCTTC.